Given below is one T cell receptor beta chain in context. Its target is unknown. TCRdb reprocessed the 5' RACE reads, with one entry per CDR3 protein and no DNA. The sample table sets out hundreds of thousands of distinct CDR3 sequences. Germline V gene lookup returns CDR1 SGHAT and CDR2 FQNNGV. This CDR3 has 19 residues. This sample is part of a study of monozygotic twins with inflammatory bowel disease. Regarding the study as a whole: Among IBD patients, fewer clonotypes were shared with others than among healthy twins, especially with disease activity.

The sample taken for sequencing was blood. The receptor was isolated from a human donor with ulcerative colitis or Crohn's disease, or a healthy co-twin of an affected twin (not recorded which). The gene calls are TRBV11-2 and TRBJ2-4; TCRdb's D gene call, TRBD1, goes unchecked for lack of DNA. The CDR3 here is CASSLEARGLTLAKNIQYF.